This T cell receptor (beta chain) was obtained from a study of T cells in Graves' hyperthyroidism and ophthalmopathy. Notes on the study in general: Most expanded thyroid clonotypes above 0.001 also appeared in blood.

Trimming removed 4 bases at V and 3 bases at J, with 20 bases between. The CDR3 has 16 amino acids. Germline V gene lookup returns CDR1 DFQATT and CDR2 SNEGSKA (reference sequence). It was RNA transcripts that yielded the amplified TCR beta CDR3 regions. HTBI primers were employed in a first-round RT-PCR of the TCR CDR3. In TCRdb, the multiplex PCR reads were re-called with MiXCR into one record per CDR3 protein. The table lists hundreds of thousands of distinct CDR3 sequences, 11% to 15% of them singletons, with approximately 25% in the top ten. This clonotype occurred many times. Its specificity is unknown. Uncontrolled infection, other autoimmune disease, pregnancy and lactation each barred patients from inclusion. 10 ml fresh peripheral blood yielded the PBMCs.

The gene calls are TRBV20-1 and TRBJ2-3; D gene uncertain. Sequencing was performed on blood. This sequence was found in a woman in her 30s with Graves' hyperthyroidism. CDR3 DNA sequence: TGCAGTGCTAACGACGTACAGCGCGTGCCTACAGATACGCAGTATTTT. Its translation is CSANDVQRVPTDTQYF.